These 25 T cell receptor beta chains came from one sample sequenced in a study of cytomegalovirus exposure and HLA in healthy donors (dated by TCRdb to 2015 to 2018). Receptors were amplified or captured by the immunoSEQ multiplex PCR assay. A mixture of 60 forward primers for TCR Vbeta segments and 13 reverse primers for TCR Jbeta segments was used in the multiplex PCR. TCRdb re-hosts the immuneACCESS table, in-frame sequences only. Its copies lack some clones; in the studies checked, an unresolved V gene accounts for under half of them, and the cause for the rest is not known. The sample contains fewer than 200,000 clones, around 79% of them found a single time. Together, the top ten hold less than 9% of the sample. Sequencing input: PBMCs. These receptors all come from a male donor in good health and CMV-seropositive.

As concerns this clone: The junction differs from germline at one of its ends, possibly a read error. The chain recombines TRBV9 with TRBJ2-3; D is ambiguous. The CDR3 sequence is 12 residues long. Germline assignment: CDR1 SGDLS and CDR2 YYNGEE. CDR3 loop: CASSQSGDTQYF. For the CDR3, the DNA is TGTGCCAGCAGCCAGTCCGGAGATACACAGTATTTT.

The chain employs TRBV2 and TRBJ2-4; D is unclear. Germline values: CDR1 SNHLY, CDR2 FYNNEI. V lost 5 bases to trimming and J lost 0 bases, with 11 bases between them. CDR3 size: 15 residues. CDR3 in amino acids: CASSLGILAKNIQYF. CDR3 DNA: TGTGCCAGCAGTCTAGGTATTCTAGCCAAAAACATTCAGTACTTC.

The V call is TRBV15, the J call TRBJ1-2; perhaps TRBD1 as D (5 bases). Germline assignment: CDR1 LNHNV and CDR2 YYDKDF (reference sequence). The V and J ends lost 1 base and 5 bases respectively, with 11 bases between them. The CDR3 has 14 amino acids. CDR3 bases: TGTGCCACCAGCAGAGGTGGGGCCGGGTATGGCTACACCTTC. Amino acid sequence: CATSRGGAGYGYTF.

The gene calls are TRBV10-1 and TRBJ2-1; 7 bases match TRBD1. Germline CDR1 WNHNN, CDR2 SYGVQD (reference sequence). The CDR3 runs to 14 residues. The J segment lost 4 bases and the V segment lost 3 bases, leaving 3 bases of the junction unmatched. The CDR3 protein is CASSDGDRYNEQFF. The CDR3 DNA reads as TGCGCCAGCAGTGATGGGGACAGATACAATGAGCAGTTCTTC.

The chain uses TRBV4-3 and TRBJ2-2; 7 nucleotides line up with TRBD1. There are 19 residues in the CDR3. Germline CDR1 reads LGHNA; CDR2 reads YSLEER. Germline trimming cut 0 bases from V and 1 base from J; bases unmatched to any gene: 11. The CDR3 coding sequence is TGCGCCAGCAGCCAAGATCAGGATTTGGACAGGCGGAACACCGGGGAGCTGTTTTTT. Its translation: CASSQDQDLDRRNTGELFF.

The table lists this clone with a few counts. This sequence joins TRBV5-1 and TRBJ2-5; 13 positions match TRBD2. Germline CDR1 SGHRS, CDR2 YFSETQ. V lost 7 bases to trimming and J lost 5 bases; unmatched junction nucleotides: 8. This CDR3 has 15 amino acids. CDR3 in DNA: TGCGCCAGCCGCTCCGGGACTAGCGGGGTGGAGACCCAGTACTTC. The encoded protein is CASRSGTSGVETQYF.

V usage is TRBV9 and J usage is TRBJ2-5; 10 nucleotides agree with TRBD1. The germline V gene has CDR1 SGDLS and CDR2 YYNGEE. The CDR3 has 14 residues. The V segment lost 3 bases and the J segment 5 bases; nucleotides outside the gene matches: 4. The CDR3 protein is CASSATGGAETQYF. For the CDR3, the DNA is TGTGCCAGCAGCGCGACAGGGGGCGCTGAGACCCAGTACTTC.

In this sample, this clone turned up a few times. The gene calls are TRBV18 and TRBJ1-5; D not resolved. Germline values: CDR1 KGHSH, CDR2 LQKENI. This CDR3 has 13 residues. V was shortened by 6 bases and J by 5 bases, with 11 bases between the two germline ends. The CDR3: CASSGRQDQPQHF. The CDR3 nucleotides are TGTGCCAGCTCGGGCAGGCAAGATCAGCCCCAGCATTTT.

The CDR3 reads CASSPSASGTYEQYF. Written as DNA, the CDR3 is TGTGCCAGCTCACCATCGGCCTCAGGCACCTACGAGCAGTACTTC. The genes are TRBV18 and TRBJ2-7; the D is unclear. Per the germline V gene, CDR1 is KGHSH and CDR2 is LQKENI. The CDR3 covers 15 residues. V lost 2 bases and J 2 bases, leaving 13 bases between the germline ends.

V is TRBV6-5 and J is TRBJ1-1, with D tentatively TRBD1 (5 bases). Germline CDR1 MNHEY, CDR2 SVGAGI. V shed 6 bases and J shed 1 base, with 12 bases lying between them. The CDR3 runs to 14 residues. CDR3 nucleotides: TGTGCCAGCAGCGACCAGGGAGGGAACACTGAAGCTTTCTTT. Its translation is CASSDQGGNTEAFF.

A few counts support this clone. The V call is TRBV29-1, the J call TRBJ1-1; 7 nucleotides agree with TRBD1. This CDR3 is built from 14 residues. Germline values: CDR1 SQVTM, CDR2 ANQGSEA. The ends lost 1 base at V and 3 bases at J; junction bases unmatched: 5. CDR3 coding DNA: TGCAGCGTTGAAGGAGACAGGGAAGACACTGAAGCTTTCTTT. This translates into CSVEGDREDTEAFF.

This clone was counted between two and nine times. The chain recombines TRBV6-5 with TRBJ1-1; perhaps TRBD1 as D (6 bases). Trimming cost V 2 bases and J 3 bases, with 10 bases left between them. The germline V gene encodes CDR1 MNHEY and CDR2 SVGAGI. CDR3 size: 14 residues. CDR3 nucleotides: TGTGCCAGCAGTTACAAACAGGGCCACACTGAAGCTTTCTTT. Amino acids: CASSYKQGHTEAFF.

This clone was counted a single time. The chain uses TRBV4-1 and TRBJ2-5, with D possibly being TRBD2 (5 bases). The germline V gene encodes CDR1 MGHRA and CDR2 YSYEKL. V lost 2 bases, J lost 1 base, and 14 bases lay in between. The CDR3 is 16 residues long. CDR3: CASSQTRDTTQETQYF. CDR3 bases: TGCGCCAGCAGCCAAACCCGGGATACCACCCAAGAGACCCAGTACTTC.

This clone was found a few times. This chain links TRBV27 with TRBJ1-2, with TRBD1 as a possible D gene (5 bases). Trimming left V 5 bases short and J 2 bases short, with 9 bases between. CDR1 and CDR2 (germline): MNHEY, SMNVEV (reference sequence). This CDR3 has 13 residues. CDR3: CASSGPGNYGYTF. CDR3 DNA sequence: TGTGCCAGCAGTGGCCCAGGGAACTATGGCTACACCTTC.

This sequence joins TRBV27 and TRBJ2-1; 9 bases match TRBD1. Germline values: CDR1 MNHEY, CDR2 SMNVEV (reference sequence). J was trimmed by 6 bases and V by 6 bases; bases with no gene match: 12. This CDR3 is 16 amino acids long. The CDR3 DNA is TGTGCCAGCAGCCACCGGACAGGGGTCGTCGGCAATGAGCAGTTCTTC. Translating gives CASSHRTGVVGNEQFF.

The chain links TRBV2 to TRBJ1-1, with D possibly matching TRBD1 (5 bases). Trimming left V 5 bases short and J 1 base short, with 14 bases between. The germline V gene has CDR1 SNHLY and CDR2 FYNNEI. The CDR3 consists of 15 residues. The chain's CDR3 is CASSREDGGNTEAFF. The CDR3 DNA reads as TGTGCCAGCAGTAGGGAGGACGGGGGGAACACTGAAGCTTTCTTT.

The rearrangement links TRBV7-3 to TRBJ2-3; 10 bases fit TRBD1. This CDR3 has 14 residues. V gave up 4 bases and J gave up 4 bases; unmatched junction bases: 2. Germline CDR1 reads SGHTA; CDR2 reads FQGTGA. In nucleotides, the CDR3 is TGTGCCAGCAGCTCGGACAGGGGGGCAGATACGCAGTATTTT. Translation: CASSSDRGADTQYF.

The chain employs TRBV4-1 and TRBJ2-7; maybe TRBD1 (5 bases). The CDR3 extends over 14 amino acids. CDR1 is MGHRA and CDR2 is YSYEKL in the germline V gene. The germline V and J ends were trimmed by 2 bases and 0 bases, with 8 bases remaining between them. CDR3 amino acids: CASSQRQTSYEQYF. CDR3 nucleotide sequence: TGCGCCAGCAGCCAAAGACAGACCTCCTACGAGCAGTACTTC.

The V gene is TRBV7-9, the J gene TRBJ2-3, with 10 bases aligning to TRBD2. V gave up 3 bases and J gave up 4 bases; unmatched junction bases: 7. Germline assignment: CDR1 SEHNR and CDR2 FQNEAQ (reference sequence). This CDR3 is 16 amino acids long. CDR3 coding DNA: TGTGCCAGCAGCTTTGGGCTAGCGGGGGCCGCAGATACGCAGTATTTT. Its translation is CASSFGLAGAADTQYF.

This clone was seen only a few times. The chain has TRBV5-4 and TRBJ1-1; D unresolved. CDR1 is SGHNT, CDR2 YYREEE, per germline (reference sequence). V lost 0 bases and J lost 0, with 12 bases in between. This CDR3 contains 16 residues. The CDR3 loop is CASSLGRARMNTEAFF. In DNA form, the CDR3 reads TGTGCCAGCAGCTTGGGGAGGGCTCGGATGAACACTGAAGCTTTCTTT.

This chain connects TRBV19 to TRBJ1-5; D is perhaps TRBD1 (6 bases). The CDR3 sequence is 12 residues long. Germline CDR1 and CDR2: LNHDA and SQIVND (reference sequence). Trimming removed 4 bases from V and 5 bases from J, with 6 bases in between. The CDR3 bases are TGTGCCAGTAGTACAGGGGATCAGCCCCAGCATTTT. Protein sequence: CASSTGDQPQHF.

The chain couples TRBV6-5 to TRBJ2-7; 8 nucleotides agree with TRBD1. Germline values: CDR1 MNHEY, CDR2 SVGAGI. V dropped 4 bases and J dropped 6; count of bases not matched to a gene: 5. The CDR3 length is 13 residues. CDR3 DNA: TGTGCCAGCAGTTTAAGCAGGGGGCTCGAGCAGTACTTC. This sequence encodes CASSLSRGLEQYF.

The V call is TRBV5-1, the J call TRBJ2-5, with TRBD1 as a possible D gene (5 bases). The V end was cut by 2 bases, the J end by 1 base, with 9 bases between. This CDR3 has 14 residues. The V gene's germline CDR1 is SGHRS and CDR2 YFSETQ. CDR3 loop: CASSFQTAQETQYF. CDR3 coding DNA: TGCGCCAGCAGCTTCCAGACAGCCCAAGAGACCCAGTACTTC.

The count of this clone is one. The genes are TRBV7-2 and TRBJ1-2; 12 bases line up with TRBD1. Germline lookup yields CDR1 SGHTA and CDR2 FQGNSA. The CDR3 is made up of 16 amino acids. Trimming at V came to 2 bases and at J to 8 bases, leaving 9 bases not matched to a gene. The CDR3 DNA reads TGTGCCAGCAGCTTACCGGGGACAGGGGGCGCAAAAGGCTACACCTTC. Amino acid sequence: CASSLPGTGGAKGYTF.

This clone appeared once. The chain is built from TRBV6-6 and TRBJ2-3; D is unclear. Germline assignment: CDR1 MNHNY and CDR2 SVGAGI (reference sequence). V shed 2 bases and J shed 1 base, with 7 bases lying between them. CDR3 length: 14 residues. As DNA, the CDR3 is TGTGCCAGCAGTTACGATGGCCGCACAGATACGCAGTATTTT. Translation gives CASSYDGRTDTQYF.